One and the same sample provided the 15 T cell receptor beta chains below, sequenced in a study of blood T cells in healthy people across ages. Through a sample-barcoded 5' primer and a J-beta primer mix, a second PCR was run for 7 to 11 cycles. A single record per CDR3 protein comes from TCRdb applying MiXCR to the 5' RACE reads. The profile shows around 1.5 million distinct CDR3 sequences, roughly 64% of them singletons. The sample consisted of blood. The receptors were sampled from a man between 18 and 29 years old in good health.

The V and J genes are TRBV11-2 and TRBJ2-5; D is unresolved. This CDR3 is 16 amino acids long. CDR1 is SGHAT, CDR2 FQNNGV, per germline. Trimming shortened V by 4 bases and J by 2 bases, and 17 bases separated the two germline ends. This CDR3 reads CASSSGWKDAQETQYF. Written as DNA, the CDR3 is TGTGCCAGCAGCTCCGGTTGGAAGGACGCTCAAGAGACCCAGTACTTC.

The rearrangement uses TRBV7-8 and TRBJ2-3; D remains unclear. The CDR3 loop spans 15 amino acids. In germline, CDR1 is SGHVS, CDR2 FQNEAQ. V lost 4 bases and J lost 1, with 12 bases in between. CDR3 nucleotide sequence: TGTGCCAGCAGCTCCCGAGCGTTTCGCACAGATACGCAGTATTTT. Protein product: CASSSRAFRTDTQYF.

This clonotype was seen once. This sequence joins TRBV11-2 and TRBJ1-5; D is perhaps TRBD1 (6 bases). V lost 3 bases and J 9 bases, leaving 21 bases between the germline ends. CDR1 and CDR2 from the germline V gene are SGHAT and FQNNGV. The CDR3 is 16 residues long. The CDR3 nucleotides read TGTGCCAGCAGCTTCCTCCGCGGGCAGGGGTCCCGGCCCCAGCATTTT. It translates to CASSFLRGQGSRPQHF.

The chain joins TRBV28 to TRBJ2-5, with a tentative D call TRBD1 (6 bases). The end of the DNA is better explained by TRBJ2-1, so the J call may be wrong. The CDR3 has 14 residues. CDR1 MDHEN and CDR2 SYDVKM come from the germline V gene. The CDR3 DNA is TGTGCCAGCAGTGGTACAGGGAACCAAGAGACCCAGTTCTTC. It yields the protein CASSGTGNQETQFF.

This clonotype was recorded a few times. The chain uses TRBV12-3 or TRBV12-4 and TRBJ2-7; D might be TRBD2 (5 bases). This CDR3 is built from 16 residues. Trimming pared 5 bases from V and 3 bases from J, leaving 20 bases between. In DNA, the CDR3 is TGTGCCAGCAGTCCTAGCCTCTTCAGGAAGGGCTACGAGCAGTACTTC. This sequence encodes CASSPSLFRKGYEQYF.

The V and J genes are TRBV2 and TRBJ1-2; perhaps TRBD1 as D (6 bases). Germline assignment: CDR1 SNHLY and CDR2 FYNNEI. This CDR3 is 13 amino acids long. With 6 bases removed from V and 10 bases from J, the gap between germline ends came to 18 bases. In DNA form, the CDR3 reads TGTGCCAGCAGAGGCGCGGGGGCCCATGACTACACCTTC. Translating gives CASRGAGAHDYTF.

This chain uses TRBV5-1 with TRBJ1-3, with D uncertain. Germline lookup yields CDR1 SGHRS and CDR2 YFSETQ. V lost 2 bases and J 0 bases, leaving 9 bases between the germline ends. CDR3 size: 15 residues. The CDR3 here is CASSLDTSSGNTIYF. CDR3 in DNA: TGCGCCAGCAGCTTAGACACCTCCTCTGGAAACACCATATATTTT.

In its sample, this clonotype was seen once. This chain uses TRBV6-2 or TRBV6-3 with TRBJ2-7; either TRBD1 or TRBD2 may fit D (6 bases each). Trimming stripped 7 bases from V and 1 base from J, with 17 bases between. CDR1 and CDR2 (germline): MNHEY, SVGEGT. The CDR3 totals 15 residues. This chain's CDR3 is CASTPRGGISYEQYF. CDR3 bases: TGTGCCAGCACGCCACGAGGGGGGATTTCCTACGAGCAGTACTTC.

Written as DNA, the CDR3 is TGTGCCAGCAGCCAAGATATAGCGGGAGGGCTAGAGACCCTGTACTTC. It is translated as CASSQDIAGGLETLYF. The rearrangement uses TRBV4-2 and TRBJ2-7, with TRBD2 matching over 11 bases. Germline CDR1 LGHNA, CDR2 YNFKEQ. Trimming took 0 bases from V and 12 from J; bases not matched to a gene: 13. The CDR3 has 16 residues.

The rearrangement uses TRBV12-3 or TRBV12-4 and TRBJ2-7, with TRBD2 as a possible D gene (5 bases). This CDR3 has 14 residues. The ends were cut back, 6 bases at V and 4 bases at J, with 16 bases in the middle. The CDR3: CASSQTPLAYEQYF. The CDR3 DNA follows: TGTGCCAGCAGCCAAACTCCCCTAGCATACGAGCAGTACTTC.

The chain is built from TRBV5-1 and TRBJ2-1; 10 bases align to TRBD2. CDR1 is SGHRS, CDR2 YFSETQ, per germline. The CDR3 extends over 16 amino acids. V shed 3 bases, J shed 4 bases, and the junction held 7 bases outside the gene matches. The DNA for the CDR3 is TGCGCCAGCAGCTCGGCTAGCGGGGGACCTTACAATGAGCAGTTCTTC. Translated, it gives CASSSASGGPYNEQFF.

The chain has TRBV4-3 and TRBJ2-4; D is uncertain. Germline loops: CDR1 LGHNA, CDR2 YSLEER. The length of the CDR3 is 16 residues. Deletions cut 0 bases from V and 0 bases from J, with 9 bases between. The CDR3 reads CASSQELRLAKNIQYF. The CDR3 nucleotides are TGCGCCAGCAGCCAAGAACTTCGGCTAGCCAAAAACATTCAGTACTTC.

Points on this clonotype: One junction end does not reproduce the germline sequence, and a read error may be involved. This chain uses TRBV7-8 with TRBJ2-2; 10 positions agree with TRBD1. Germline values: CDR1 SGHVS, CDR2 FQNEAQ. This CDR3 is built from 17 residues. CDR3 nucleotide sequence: TGTGCCAGCAGCTACTCTCGTAGGACAGGGGGGACCGGGGAGCCGTTTTTT. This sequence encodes CASSYSRRTGGTGEPFF.

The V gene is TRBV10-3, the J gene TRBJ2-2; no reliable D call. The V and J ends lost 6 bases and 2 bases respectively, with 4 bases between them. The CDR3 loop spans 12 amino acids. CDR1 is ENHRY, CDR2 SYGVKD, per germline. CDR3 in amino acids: CAIRSNTGELFF. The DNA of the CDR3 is TGTGCCATCAGGAGTAACACCGGGGAGCTGTTTTTT.

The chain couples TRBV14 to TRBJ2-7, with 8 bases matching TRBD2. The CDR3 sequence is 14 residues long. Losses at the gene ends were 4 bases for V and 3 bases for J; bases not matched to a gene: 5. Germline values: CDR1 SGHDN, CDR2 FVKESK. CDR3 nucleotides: TGTGCCAGCAGCCCCCGGGAGGGCCTCTACGAGCAGTACTTC. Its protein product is CASSPREGLYEQYF. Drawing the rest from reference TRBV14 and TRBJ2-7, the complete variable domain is EAGVTQFPSHSVIEKGQTVTLRCDPISGHDNLYWYRRVMGKEIKFLLHFVKESKQDESGMPNNRFLAERTGGTYSTLKVQPAELEDSGVYFCASSPREGLYEQYFGPGTRLTVT.